This passage covers 7 T cell receptor beta chains from one sample sequenced in a study of T cell repertoires in cytomegalovirus infection. Each CDR3 protein gets one entry after TCRdb re-called the reads with MiXCR. Counted here are approximately 250,000 distinct CDR3 sequences, 6.5% occurring once; the ten biggest clones make up around 6.5%. The sample taken for sequencing was PBMCs. The receptors shown here come from a human donor in good health (CMV status not recorded). Some clones in this sample may be carry-over from other donors' samples.

This clonotype was observed a few times. This chain links TRBV20-1 with TRBJ2-3; TRBD2 matches at 9 bases. CDR1 is DFQATT, CDR2 SNEGSKA, per germline (reference sequence). The V and J ends lost 6 bases and 1 base, in that order; junction bases with no gene match: 5. The CDR3 is 14 amino acids. CDR3 sequence: CSAPLAGGTDTQYF. The CDR3 region has the DNA TGCAGTGCCCCGTTAGCGGGGGGCACAGATACGCAGTATTTT.

This clonotype was seen repeatedly, ten times or more. The V gene is TRBV4-1, the J gene TRBJ2-7; 11 bases fit TRBD1. Germline trimming cut 1 base from V and 2 bases from J; bases unmatched to any gene: 10. CDR1 and CDR2 (germline): MGHRA, YSYEKL. The CDR3 is 18 residues long. Here the CDR3 reads CASSQGGGGGQGAYEQYF. CDR3 bases: TGCGCCAGCAGCCAAGGCGGCGGTGGGGGACAGGGGGCCTACGAGCAGTACTTC.

This clonotype was found many times. The chain recombines TRBV5-5 with TRBJ1-2; 11 positions match TRBD1. V lost 3 bases, J lost 4 bases, and 8 bases stayed unmatched. The CDR3 covers 16 residues. Germline CDR1 and CDR2: SGHKS and YYEKEE (reference sequence). The CDR3 nucleotides are TGTGCCAGCAGCTATGGACAGGGGGCAATCCCCTATGGCTACACCTTC. Its translation is CASSYGQGAIPYGYTF.

This clonotype showed up many times. This rearrangement joins TRBV7-2 to TRBJ1-1; D is undetermined. V was cut by 4 bases and J by 1 base, with 7 bases left in between. Germline CDR1 SGHTA, CDR2 FQGNSA. The CDR3 covers 13 residues. CDR3 nucleotide sequence: TGTGCCAGCAGCTCGGAAACGAACACTGAAGCTTTCTTT. This codes for CASSSETNTEAFF. Together with reference TRBV7-2 and TRBJ1-1, the CDR3 gives the full variable domain: GAGVSQSPSNKVTEKGKDVELRCDPISGHTALYWYRQSLGQGLEFLIYFQGNSAPDKSGLPSDRFSAERTGGSVSTLTIQRTQQEDSAVYLCASSSETNTEAFFGQGTRLTVV.

Concerning this clonotype: A read error is possible here, since a much larger clone lies one base away. V and J are TRBV29-1 and TRBJ1-1, with TRBD1 as a possible D gene (6 bases). The CDR3 is 14 amino acids. Between the trimmed V and J ends, which lost 4 bases and 11 bases, there was a span of 23 bases. The germline V gene encodes CDR1 SQVTM and CDR2 ANQGSEA. CDR3 nucleotides: TGCAGCGTTGTAGAGCGCGACAGCCGTGACAGGGCTTTCTTT. This translates into CSVVERDSRDRAFF.

This clonotype was detected many times. The chain carries TRBV4-3 and TRBJ2-2; 12 bases line up with TRBD2. Per the germline V gene, CDR1 is LGHNA and CDR2 is YSLEER. Trimming removed 0 bases from V and 3 bases from J; junction bases left unmatched: 5. The CDR3 is made up of 18 amino acids. The CDR3 sequence is CASSQEASGGGYTGELFF. The CDR3 DNA reads TGCGCCAGCAGCCAAGAAGCTAGCGGGGGGGGCTACACCGGGGAGCTGTTTTTT.

Ten or more counts support this clonotype. The V and J genes are TRBV7-2 and TRBJ1-1; 8 nucleotides agree with TRBD1. CDR1 SGHTA and CDR2 FQGNSA come from the germline V gene. The CDR3 has 13 amino acids. V lost 6 bases, J lost 8 bases, and 8 bases stayed unmatched. The CDR3 sequence: CASRDTGQGEAFF. The CDR3 DNA reads TGTGCCAGCAGAGATACCGGACAGGGCGAAGCTTTCTTT.